This entry lists 27 T cell receptor beta chains sequenced from one sample in a study of T cell clonality in common variable immunodeficiency. No antigen has been identified for these receptors. General observations from the study: Common variable immunodeficiency TCR beta sequences reportedly had fewer deletions and N-nucleotide insertions.

Profiled with immunoSEQ multiplex PCR; TCRdb holds only in-frame clones, not every one. This sample comprises 25,000 to 30,000 clones, none seen once only. The material sequenced was peripheral blood mononuclear cells. The receptors were sampled from a human donor with common variable immunodeficiency.

Many counts were recorded for this clone. The DNA ends 3 residues before the CDR3 does, and the rest of the CDR3 is filled in from the germline J gene. The V and J genes are TRBV19 and TRBJ2-5, with TRBD2 identical over 9 bases. The CDR3 is 15 residues long. Germline CDR1 and CDR2: LNHDA and SQIVND (reference sequence). Trimming removed 7 bases from V and 2 bases from J; junction bases left unmatched: 8. The DNA read from the CDR3 is TGTGCCAGTACCAATAGCGGGAGAGGGCAAGAGACC. Amino acids: CASTNSGRGQET. The complete CDR3 reads CASTNSGRGQETQYF.

The sample holds many counts of this clone. The observed sequence ends 3 residues before the CDR3 terminus, with the missing tail filled in from the germline J gene. The genes are TRBV2 and TRBJ1-5; D remains unclear. CDR1 is SNHLY, CDR2 FYNNEI, per germline. The length of the CDR3 is 14 residues. Trimming stripped 3 bases from V and 3 bases from J, with 9 bases between. CDR3 loop: CASSEWQNNQPQHF. CDR3 bases read: TGTGCCAGCAGTGAGTGGCAGAACAATCAGCCC. Filled out from reference TRBV2 and TRBJ1-5, the complete variable domain reads EPEVTQTPSHQVTQMGQEVILRCVPISNHLYFYWYRQILGQKVEFLVSFYNNEISEKSEIFDDQFSVERPDGSNFTLKIRSTKLEDSAMYFCASSEWQNNQPQHFGDGTRLSIL.

Turning to this clone: The read finishes 3 residues shy of the CDR3 end, and the germline J gene is used to complete it. The chain couples TRBV19 to TRBJ2-5; tentative D call: TRBD2 (5 bases). The length of the CDR3 is 17 residues. The germline gives CDR1 LNHDA, CDR2 SQIVND (reference sequence). V was clipped by 1 base and J by 6 bases, with 21 bases between them. The CDR3 sequence: CASSIGFGSSANQTQYF. The sequenced CDR3 bases are TGTGCCAGTAGTATAGGGTTTGGCAGTAGCGCCAATCAGACC.

This clone was seen a few times. CDR3 DNA (partial): TGTGCCAGCAGCGGTACTAGCGGGAGCTACAATGAG. It yields the protein CASSGTSGSYNE. The full CDR3 sequence reads CASSGTSGSYNEQFF. The chain is built from TRBV2 and TRBJ2-1, with 11 positions matching TRBD2. The observed sequence ends 3 residues before the CDR3 terminus, with the missing tail filled in from the germline J gene. Germline CDR1 is SNHLY and CDR2 is FYNNEI. V shed 6 bases, J shed 3 bases, and the junction held 4 bases outside the gene matches. The CDR3 covers 15 residues.

At least ten counts were recorded for this clone. Read coverage stops 3 residues before the CDR3 terminus; the germline J gene supplies the remainder. V gene TRBV29-1 combines with J gene TRBJ2-7; TRBD2 matches 11 bases. CDR1 SQVTM and CDR2 ANQGSEA come from the germline V gene. The J segment lost 6 bases and the V segment lost 5 bases, leaving 6 bases of the junction unmatched. The CDR3 has 13 amino acids. This CDR3 reads CSVRPLAGGEQYF. The covered CDR3 bases are TGCAGCGTTCGCCCGCTAGCGGGAGGCGAG.

On this clone itself: The sequence runs out 3 residues before the end of the CDR3; the remainder is reconstructed from the germline J gene. The chain couples TRBV29-1 to TRBJ2-7; 7 nucleotides agree with TRBD2. J lost 1 base, V lost 4 bases, and 13 bases had no gene match. Per germline, CDR1 SQVTM and CDR2 ANQGSEA. The length of the CDR3 is 16 residues. Partial CDR3 DNA: TGCAGCGTTGTTCCCTTGGGCGGGAGAGAGTCCTACGAG. Translation gives CSVVPLGGRESYE. Given in full, the CDR3 is CSVVPLGGRESYEQYF.

As to this clone: The read terminates 3 residues ahead of where the CDR3 ends, so the germline J gene completes it. The genes are TRBV5-6 and TRBJ1-4; D is unclear. This CDR3 contains 12 residues. V lost 6 bases and J lost 5, with 8 bases in between. Germline lookup yields CDR1 SGHDT and CDR2 YYEEEE. The covered CDR3 bases are TGTGCCAGCACCAACATAAATGAAAAA. This encodes CASTNINEK. The full CDR3 protein is CASTNINEKLFF.

A note on this clone: The read terminates 3 residues before the CDR3 end, so the remaining end is supplied by the germline J gene. The chain has TRBV5-6 and TRBJ2-5; D perhaps matches TRBD2 (5 bases). The CDR3 is 14 residues long. Between the trimmed V and J ends, which lost 4 bases and 5 bases, there was a span of 15 bases. Germline CDR1 is SGHDT and CDR2 is YYEEEE. The covered CDR3 bases are TGTGCCAGCAGCAGCGTCGGCCGGAGGGAGACC. This gives the protein CASSSVGRRET. The CDR3 reads in full as CASSSVGRRETQYF.

This clone occurred many times. The DNA ends 3 residues before the CDR3 does, and the rest of the CDR3 is filled in from the germline J gene. This sequence joins TRBV20-1 and TRBJ2-2; D is ambiguous. There are 14 residues in the CDR3. Deletions cut 3 bases from V and 1 base from J, with 9 bases between. Germline-derived CDR1 and CDR2 are DFQATT and SNEGSKA (reference sequence). The CDR3 loop is CSARLSGNTGELFF. The covered CDR3 bases are TGCAGTGCTAGGCTTTCGGGGAACACCGGGGAG.

This clone was detected ten times or more. The DNA ends 3 residues before the CDR3 does, and the rest of the CDR3 is filled in from the germline J gene. This chain connects TRBV11-2 to TRBJ2-1; a possible D gene is TRBD2 (6 bases). The germline CDR1 and CDR2 sequences are SGHAT and FQNNGV. The V end was cut by 2 bases, the J end by 6 bases, with 11 bases between. This CDR3 comprises 14 residues. The part of the CDR3 DNA that was read is TGTGCCAGCAGCTTATCTCCTAGCGTCAATGAG. This sequence encodes CASSLSPSVNE. The CDR3 in its entirety is CASSLSPSVNEQFF. The whole variable domain, remainder taken from reference TRBV11-2 and TRBJ2-1, is EAGVAQSPRYKIIEKRQSVAFWCNPISGHATLYWYQQILGQGPKLLIQFQNNGVVDDSQLPKDRFSAERLKGVDSTLKIQPAKLEDSAVYLCASSLSPSVNEQFFGPGTRLTVL.

As concerns this clone: The CDR3 end is not reached by the read, which stops 3 residues before it; the germline J gene fills it in. The genes are TRBV6-1 and TRBJ2-7, with 10 nucleotides matching TRBD2. CDR3 length equals 16 residues. Germline-derived CDR1 and CDR2 are MNHNS and SASEGT. V shed 6 bases, J shed 1 base, and the junction held 9 bases outside the gene matches. CDR3 protein: CASREPTSGYSYEQYF. The covered CDR3 bases are TGTGCCAGCAGAGAACCGACTAGCGGGTATTCCTACGAG.

This clone has only a few counts. Coverage ceases 3 residues before the CDR3 finishes, and the germline J gene fills in the end. The chain carries TRBV7-2 and TRBJ1-5; tentatively, D is TRBD1 (5 bases). Germline CDR1 is SGHTA and CDR2 is FQGNSA. V was trimmed by 0 bases and J by 2 bases, leaving 14 bases between them. CDR3 length: 17 amino acids. This CDR3 is CASSLAFRTSRNQPQHF. The covered CDR3 bases are TGTGCCAGCAGCTTAGCTTTTAGGACAAGTCGCAATCAGCCC.

As for this clone: The sequenced fragment ends 3 residues before the CDR3 boundary, so the rest is inferred from the germline J gene. The chain uses TRBV5-1 and TRBJ2-5; TRBD1 agrees at 7 bases. Germline V gene lookup returns CDR1 SGHRS and CDR2 YFSETQ. This CDR3 comprises 16 residues. V gave up 2 bases and J gave up 5 bases; unmatched junction bases: 12. CDR3 sequence reads: CASSFQGENRLETQYF. The part of the CDR3 DNA that was read is TGCGCCAGCAGCTTCCAGGGGGAAAATAGGTTGGAGACC.

Many counts were recorded for this clone. The chain's CDR3 is CASSLHRVETEAFF. Incomplete CDR3 DNA: TGTGCCAGCAGTCTTCACAGGGTGGAAACTGAA. The chain couples TRBV28 to TRBJ1-1; D perhaps matches TRBD1 (6 bases). The read halts 3 residues ahead of the CDR3 end, with the missing end drawn from the germline J gene. V lost 5 bases and J 5 bases, leaving 15 bases between the germline ends. CDR1 and CDR2 from the germline V gene are MDHEN and SYDVKM. This CDR3 comprises 14 residues.

This clone was seen repeatedly, ten times or more. The read ends 3 residues early relative to the CDR3; the germline J gene fills the gap. The gene calls are TRBV16 and TRBJ2-3, with TRBD1 identical over 9 bases. The CDR3 is 15 amino acids. Germline-derived CDR1 and CDR2 are KGHSY and FQNENV. V shed 8 bases and J 2 bases; nucleotides not matched to a gene: 8. The CDR3 DNA, read in part, is TGTGCCAGCGCCGTGGGACAGGGTAACACAGATACG. Amino acids: CASAVGQGNTDT. The CDR3 in its entirety is CASAVGQGNTDTQYF.

This clone has more than one count but fewer than ten. The read ends 3 residues shy of where the CDR3 ends; the end is completed using the germline J gene. The gene calls are TRBV7-8 and TRBJ1-5; D is undetermined. Looked up from germline, CDR1 is SGHVS and CDR2 is FQNEAQ. This CDR3 comprises 15 residues. V shed 2 bases and J shed 0 bases, with 8 bases lying between them. Partial CDR3 DNA: TGTGCCAGCAGCTTACACAGAGATAGCAATCAGCCC. Protein product: CASSLHRDSNQP. The full CDR3 sequence reads CASSLHRDSNQPQHF.

The sample holds many counts of this clone. The CDR3 end lies 3 residues beyond the end of the read and is filled in from the germline J gene. The genes are TRBV6-2 or TRBV6-3 and TRBJ2-1; TRBD1 aligns across 7 bases. Germline V gives CDR1 MNHEY, CDR2 SVGEGT. J lost 0 bases, V lost 8 bases, and 1 base had no gene match. The CDR3 extends over 13 amino acids. CDR3 DNA (partial): TGTGCCAGCCGGGACAGCTCCTACAATGAG. It translates to CASRDSSYNE. The full CDR3 sequence reads CASRDSSYNEQFF.

In its sample, this clone was seen a few times. The read finishes 3 residues shy of the CDR3 end, and the germline J gene is used to complete it. The V and J genes are TRBV30 and TRBJ2-7; D might be TRBD1 (6 bases). Germline V gene lookup returns CDR1 GTSNPN and CDR2 SVGIG (reference sequence). The V end was cut by 4 bases, the J end by 0 bases, with 13 bases between. This CDR3 region has 14 residues. CDR3 DNA, as far as it was read: TGTGCCTGGACGGACAGTTTTACCTCCTACGAG. Its protein is CAWTDSFTSYE. The entire CDR3 protein is CAWTDSFTSYEQYF.

This clone has just a few counts. Read coverage stops 3 residues before the CDR3 terminus; the germline J gene supplies the remainder. This chain joins TRBV19 and TRBJ2-7, with 7 bases identical to TRBD1. Germline loops: CDR1 LNHDA, CDR2 SQIVND (reference sequence). This CDR3 contains 16 residues. Germline trimming cut 2 bases from V and 1 base from J; bases unmatched to any gene: 8. The DNA read from the CDR3 is TGTGCCAGTAGTATATGGTTGGGACAGACATCCTACGAG. Translation: CASSIWLGQTSYE. The whole CDR3 reads CASSIWLGQTSYEQYF.

For this clone: Read data end 3 residues before the CDR3 end; the end is taken from the germline J gene. The rearrangement joins TRBV19 to TRBJ2-6, with D tentatively TRBD2 (6 bases). The V end lost 4 bases, the J end lost 2 bases, and 9 bases lay between the germline ends. In germline, CDR1 is LNHDA, CDR2 SQIVND (reference sequence). The CDR3 is 15 residues long. The covered CDR3 bases are TGTGCCAGTAGTACATGGGGGGCTGGGGCCAACGTC. It translates to CASSTWGAGANV. The entire CDR3 is CASSTWGAGANVLTF.

This clone was observed at least ten times. The read ends 3 residues early relative to the CDR3; the germline J gene fills the gap. The V and J genes are TRBV10-3 and TRBJ2-1; 12 bases are a match to TRBD2. The CDR3 extends over 15 amino acids. V shed 6 bases, J shed 9 bases, and the junction held 9 bases outside the gene matches. CDR1 is ENHRY, CDR2 SYGVKD, per germline. This CDR3 reads CAISPLAGGDGEQFF. Partial CDR3 DNA: TGTGCCATCAGCCCACTAGCGGGAGGCGATGGTGAG.

Details on this clone: The DNA ends 3 residues before the CDR3 does, and the rest of the CDR3 is filled in from the germline J gene. The chain employs TRBV20-1 and TRBJ1-4; weak D call: TRBD1 (5 bases). V lost 3 bases and J lost 0, with 11 bases in between. CDR3 length: 15 residues. Germline V lookup: CDR1 DFQATT, CDR2 SNEGSKA (reference sequence). The sequenced CDR3 bases are TGCAGTGCTAGCCCCCGACAGTCAACTAATGAAAAA. Protein sequence: CSASPRQSTNEK. The whole CDR3 reads CSASPRQSTNEKLFF.

This clone has ten or more counts. The read ends 3 residues shy of where the CDR3 ends; the end is completed using the germline J gene. The chain combines TRBV18 with TRBJ2-1; D assignment may be TRBD1 or TRBD2 (8 bases each). Trimming stripped 3 bases from V and 4 bases from J, with 19 bases between. The CDR3 sequence is 17 residues long. Germline loops: CDR1 KGHSH, CDR2 LQKENI. Partial CDR3 DNA: TGTGCCAGCTCACCGGCAGGGGGCGGCGGGAGGTACAATGAG. Its protein product is CASSPAGGGGRYNE. In full, the CDR3 reads CASSPAGGGGRYNEQFF.

For this clone: The read halts 3 residues ahead of the CDR3 end, with the missing end drawn from the germline J gene. The chain couples TRBV7-9 to TRBJ2-3; a possible D gene is TRBD1 (5 bases). Germline V gives CDR1 SEHNR, CDR2 FQNEAQ (reference sequence). V lost 5 bases and J lost 0, with 12 bases in between. This CDR3 contains 15 residues. The covered CDR3 bases are TGTGCCAGCAGCAATGACAGAGCTAGCACAGATACG. It translates to CASSNDRASTDT. The full CDR3 is CASSNDRASTDTQYF.

This clone was seen a handful of times. An end of the junction does not agree with germline; a read error may underlie this. The read comes to an end 3 residues before the CDR3 does, leaving the germline J gene to fill in the end. The chain carries TRBV19 and TRBJ1-4, with 9 bases fitting TRBD1. CDR3 length equals 17 residues. The V gene's germline CDR1 is LNHDA and CDR2 SQIVND (reference sequence). CDR3 in amino acids: CASTSRDRVATKEKLFF. The sequenced CDR3 bases are TGTGCCAGTACCAGCCGGGACAGGGTTGCAACTAAGGAAAAA.

This clone occurred many times. The DNA ends 3 residues before the CDR3 does, and the rest of the CDR3 is filled in from the germline J gene. J is TRBJ2-1 and V is TRBV14; 10 bases line up with TRBD1. The CDR3 totals 14 residues. Germline CDR1 and CDR2: SGHDN and FVKESK. Germline trimming cut 5 bases from V and 5 bases from J; bases unmatched to any gene: 3. The CDR3 region is CASSFGTGDNEQFF. The sequenced CDR3 bases are TGTGCCAGCAGCTTCGGGACAGGGGACAATGAG.

This clone was seen repeatedly, ten times or more. The read stops 3 residues short of the end of the CDR3; the missing end is completed from the germline J gene. The chain uses TRBV18 and TRBJ2-1; 8 bases fit TRBD1. V shed 6 bases, J shed 3 bases, and the junction held 4 bases outside the gene matches. The CDR3 sequence is 14 residues long. Per germline, CDR1 KGHSH and CDR2 LQKENI. Incomplete CDR3 DNA: TGTGCCAGCTCCCAGGGGGCGGTCTACAATGAG. Translation gives CASSQGAVYNE. The whole CDR3 protein is CASSQGAVYNEQFF.